This T cell receptor (beta chain) was sequenced for a study of blood T cell repertoires in COVID-19. Study background: There were acute and convalescent COVID-19 samples, and they came from the United States, Italy and Spain. T cells, B-cell-depleted T cells, or PBMCs provided the cDNA or gDNA that served as material.

The CDR3 spans 12 residues. V was clipped by 2 bases and J by 3 bases, with 5 bases between them. The germline CDR1 and CDR2 sequences are SGHVS and FQNEAQ. Authors' methods: Amplification of reference gene primers was used by the study to estimate nucleated cell counts. Only in-frame clones appear in the TCRdb table, and some are missing; sequencing was by immunoSEQ multiplex PCR. D and trimming were read from the DNA, whereas the V and J calls and clone size are those reported in that table. Seen here are under 35,000 clones, 80% to 90% observed once, and the top ten hold less than 55%. This TCR derives from a human donor in a cohort sampled during active COVID-19. The V gene is TRBV7-8, the J gene TRBJ2-7; D remains unclear. The material sequenced was peripheral blood. The CDR3 coding sequence is TGTGCCAGCAGCTTAAATAACTACGAGCAGTACTTC. Translated, it gives CASSLNNYEQYF.